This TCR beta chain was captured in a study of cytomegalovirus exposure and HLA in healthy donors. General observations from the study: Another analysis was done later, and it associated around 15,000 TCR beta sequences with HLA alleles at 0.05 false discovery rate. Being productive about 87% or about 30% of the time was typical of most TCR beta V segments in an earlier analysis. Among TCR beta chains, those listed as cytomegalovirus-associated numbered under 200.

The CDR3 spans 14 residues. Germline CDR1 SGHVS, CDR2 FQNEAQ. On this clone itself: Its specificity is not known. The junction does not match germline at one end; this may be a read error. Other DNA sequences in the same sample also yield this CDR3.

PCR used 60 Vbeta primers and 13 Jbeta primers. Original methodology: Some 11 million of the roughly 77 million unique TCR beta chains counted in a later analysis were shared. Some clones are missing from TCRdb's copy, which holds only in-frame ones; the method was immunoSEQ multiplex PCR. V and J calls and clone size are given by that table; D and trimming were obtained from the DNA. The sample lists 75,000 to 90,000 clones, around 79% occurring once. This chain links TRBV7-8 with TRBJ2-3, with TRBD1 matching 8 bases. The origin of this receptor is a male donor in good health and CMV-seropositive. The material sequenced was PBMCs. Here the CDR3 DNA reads TGTGCCAGCATCCTGGACAGGGCGAGAGATACACAGTATTTT. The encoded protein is CASILDRARDTQYF.